These 14 T cell receptor beta chains came from one sample sequenced in a study of cytomegalovirus exposure and HLA in healthy donors. Sequencing used immunoSEQ multiplex PCR; TCRdb keeps in-frame clones, though not all of them. The repertoire includes about 240,000 clones, 85% to 90% of them detected once, and about 2.8% sits in the top ten. Sequencing input: PBMCs. Receptors were obtained from a young man in good health and CMV-seronegative.

For the CDR3, the DNA is TGCGCCAGCAGCTTGGGGACTAGCGGGCCCTACGAGCAGTACTTC. Protein: CASSLGTSGPYEQYF. The gene calls are TRBV5-1 and TRBJ2-7; 11 nucleotides align to TRBD2. The CDR3 extends over 15 amino acids. The germline gives CDR1 SGHRS, CDR2 YFSETQ. The ends lost 0 bases at V and 2 bases at J; junction bases unmatched: 1. Based on the CDR3 plus reference TRBV5-1 and TRBJ2-7, the full variable domain is KAGVTQTPRYLIKTRGQQVTLSCSPISGHRSVSWYQQTPGQGLQFLFEYFSETQRNKGNFPGRFSGRQFSNSRSEMNVSTLELGDSALYLCASSLGTSGPYEQYFGPGTRLTVT.

The chain couples TRBV7-4 to TRBJ1-6; D possibly corresponds to TRBD1 (6 bases). Trimming took 8 bases from V and 8 from J, leaving 25 bases between them. This CDR3 contains 17 residues. Germline loops: CDR1 SGHVT, CDR2 SQSDAQ. CDR3 loop: CASSIGGDIREDSPLHF. CDR3 bases: TGTGCCAGCTCCATAGGGGGGGACATCAGAGAGGATTCACCCCTCCACTTT.

The chain joins TRBV29-1 to TRBJ2-1, with 8 nucleotides matching TRBD2. The CDR3 is 16 residues long. CDR1 is SQVTM and CDR2 is ANQGSEA in the germline V gene. The V segment lost 7 bases and the J segment 0 bases; nucleotides outside the gene matches: 11. The CDR3 coding sequence is TGCAGCGAGGCTAGCGGGTCTCTAAGCTCCTACAATGAGCAGTTCTTC. Translated: CSEASGSLSSYNEQFF.

A single count supports this clone. This chain uses TRBV5-1 with TRBJ2-1, with D perhaps TRBD1 (8 bases). The V gene lost 4 bases and the J gene lost 6 bases, with 14 bases spanning the gap. The CDR3 spans 14 residues. CDR1 SGHRS and CDR2 YFSETQ come from the germline V gene. Written as DNA, the CDR3 is TGCGCCAGCAGCAACAACAGGGGGGGCAATGAGCAGTTCTTC. Translation gives CASSNNRGGNEQFF.

The rearrangement uses TRBV7-9 and TRBJ1-1; TRBD1 matches at 8 bases. Trimming at V came to 8 bases and at J to 5 bases, leaving 7 bases not matched to a gene. Looked up from germline, CDR1 is SEHNR and CDR2 is FQNEAQ (reference sequence). The CDR3 extends over 13 amino acids. CDR3 sequence: CASQGQGETEAFF. CDR3 coding DNA: TGTGCCAGCCAAGGACAGGGAGAGACTGAAGCTTTCTTT.

The chain couples TRBV6-6 to TRBJ1-1; maybe TRBD1 (6 bases). V was clipped by 5 bases and J by 0 bases, with 10 bases between them. This CDR3 region has 14 residues. Germline V lookup: CDR1 MNHNY, CDR2 SVGAGI (reference sequence). CDR3 residues: CASSQGLLNTEAFF. CDR3 coding DNA: TGTGCCAGCAGTCAGGGGCTTTTGAACACTGAAGCTTTCTTT.

This clone came up a few times. The rearrangement uses TRBV9 and TRBJ2-7; no firm D call. The V end was cut by 3 bases, the J end by 7 bases, with 8 bases between. The CDR3 runs 11 residues. The germline V gene encodes CDR1 SGDLS and CDR2 YYNGEE. CDR3 protein: CASSGVGEQYF. The CDR3 DNA reads as TGTGCCAGCAGCGGAGTTGGTGAGCAGTACTTC. Supplemented by reference TRBV9 and TRBJ2-7, the full variable domain reads DSGVTQTPKHLITATGQRVTLRCSPRSGDLSVYWYQQSLDQGLQFLIQYYNGEERAKGNILERFSAQQFPDLHSELNLSSLELGDSALYFCASSGVGEQYFGPGTRLTVT.

This chain joins TRBV7-2 and TRBJ2-1; D possibly corresponds to TRBD2 (5 bases). Germline loops: CDR1 SGHTA, CDR2 FQGNSA. Trimming took 4 bases from V and 9 from J, leaving 10 bases between them. This CDR3 has 12 amino acids. The chain's CDR3 is CASSSHGGEQFF. For the CDR3, the DNA is TGTGCCAGCAGCTCCCACGGAGGTGAGCAGTTCTTC.

The table lists this clone with a count of one. The chain couples TRBV11-2 to TRBJ1-2; a weak D match, TRBD1 (6 bases). CDR1 SGHAT and CDR2 FQNNGV come from the germline V gene. The CDR3 length is 18 residues. V was shortened by 2 bases and J by 0 bases, with 19 bases between the two germline ends. The chain's CDR3 is CASSLTGTPILTNYGYTF. CDR3 DNA sequence: TGTGCCAGCAGCTTAACCGGGACACCAATACTAACTAACTATGGCTACACCTTC.

V is TRBV11-2 and J is TRBJ1-6; a possible D gene is TRBD1 (6 bases). CDR1 is SGHAT and CDR2 is FQNNGV in the germline V gene. This CDR3 comprises 15 residues. Trimming stripped 5 bases from V and 10 bases from J, with 18 bases between. CDR3 in amino acids: CASSMGTPFYSPLHF. CDR3 DNA: TGTGCCAGCAGCATGGGGACACCTTTCTACTCACCCCTCCACTTT.

This clone showed up just once. The chain is built from TRBV10-3 and TRBJ1-2; the D gene is possibly TRBD1 (5 bases). V was clipped by 0 bases and J by 8 bases, with 7 bases between them. Germline-derived CDR1 and CDR2 are ENHRY and SYGVKD. This CDR3 is built from 12 residues. The CDR3 loop is CAISESRGGYTF. DNA of the CDR3: TGTGCCATCAGTGAGTCAAGGGGAGGCTACACCTTC.

J is TRBJ2-7 and V is TRBV19; 12 bases align to TRBD2. This CDR3 region has 15 residues. Germline CDR1 reads LNHDA; CDR2 reads SQIVND (reference sequence). V lost 5 bases and J lost 2; bases outside the gene matches: 4. CDR3 sequence reads: CASSPGLAGPYEQYF. The CDR3 nucleotides are TGTGCCAGTAGTCCAGGACTAGCGGGGCCCTACGAGCAGTACTTC.

The chain employs TRBV7-2 and TRBJ2-1; a possible D gene is TRBD2 (6 bases). Germline values: CDR1 SGHTA, CDR2 FQGNSA. CDR3 size: 15 residues. Trimming took 5 bases from V and 6 from J, leaving 17 bases between them. CDR3 protein: CASSIGTLLVNEQFF. The CDR3 DNA reads as TGTGCCAGCAGCATTGGGACTCTCCTAGTCAATGAGCAGTTCTTC.

The chain recombines TRBV29-1 with TRBJ2-7; possible D gene TRBD1, 6 bases. This CDR3 comprises 16 residues. CDR1 and CDR2 from the germline V gene are SQVTM and ANQGSEA. V lost 1 base and J 2 bases, leaving 18 bases between the germline ends. In DNA form, the CDR3 reads TGCAGCGTTGAAGGAGACCAGGGGTCCGCACCCTACGAGCAGTACTTC. Protein: CSVEGDQGSAPYEQYF.